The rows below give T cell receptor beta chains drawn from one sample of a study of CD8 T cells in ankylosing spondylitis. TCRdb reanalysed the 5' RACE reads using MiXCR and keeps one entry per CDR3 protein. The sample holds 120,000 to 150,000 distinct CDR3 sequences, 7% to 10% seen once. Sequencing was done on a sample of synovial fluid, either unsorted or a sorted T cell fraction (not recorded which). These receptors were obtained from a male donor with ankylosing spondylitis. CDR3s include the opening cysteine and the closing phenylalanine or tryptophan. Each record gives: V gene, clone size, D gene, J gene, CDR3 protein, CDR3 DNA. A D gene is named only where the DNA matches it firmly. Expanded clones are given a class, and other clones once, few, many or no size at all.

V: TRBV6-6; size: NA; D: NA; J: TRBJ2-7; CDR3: CASSYSVGEQYF; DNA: TGTGCCAGCAGTTACTCTGTGGGGGAGCAGTACTTC
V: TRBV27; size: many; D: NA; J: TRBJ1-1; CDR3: CASSAAGWNTEAFF; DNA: TGTGCCAGCAGTGCCGCAGGGTGGAACACTGAAGCTTTCTTT
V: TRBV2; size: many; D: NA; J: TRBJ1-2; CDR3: CASREDFGGYTF; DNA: TGTGCCAGCAGAGAGGACTTCGGAGGCTACACCTTC
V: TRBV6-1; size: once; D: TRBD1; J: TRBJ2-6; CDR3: CASTRTGAFSGANVLTF; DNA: TGTGCCAGCACCAGGACAGGGGCGTTCTCTGGGGCCAACGTCCTGACTTTC
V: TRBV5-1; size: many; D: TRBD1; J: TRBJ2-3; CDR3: CASSRDRGADTQYF; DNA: TGCGCCAGCAGCCGGGACAGGGGAGCAGATACGCAGTATTTT
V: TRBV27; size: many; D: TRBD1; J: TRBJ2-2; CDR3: CASGEGASTGELFF; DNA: TGTGCCAGCGGTGAGGGGGCGTCGACCGGGGAGCTGTTTTTT
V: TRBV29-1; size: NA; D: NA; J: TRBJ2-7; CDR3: CSALGSDEQYF; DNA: TGCAGCGCCTTGGGCTCGGACGAGCAGTACTTC
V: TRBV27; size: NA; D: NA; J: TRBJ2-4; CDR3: CASSPEYNKNIQYF; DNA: TGTGCCAGCAGCCCGGAGTATAACAAAAACATTCAGTACTTC
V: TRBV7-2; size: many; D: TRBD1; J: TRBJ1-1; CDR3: CASSSRTGERTEAFF; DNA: TGTGCCAGCAGCTCCCGGACAGGGGAGAGGACTGAAGCTTTCTTT
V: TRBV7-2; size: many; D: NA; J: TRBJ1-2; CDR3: CASRTLRASDYGYTF; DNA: TGTGCCAGCAGGACCCTACGGGCGTCTGACTATGGCTACACCTTC
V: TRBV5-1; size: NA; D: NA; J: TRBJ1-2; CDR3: CASSFSITEFYGYTF; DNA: TGCGCCAGCAGTTTCTCTATCACAGAATTCTATGGCTACACCTTC
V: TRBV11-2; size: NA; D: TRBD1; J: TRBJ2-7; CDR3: CASSLPGTGIYEQYF; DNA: TGTGCCAGCAGCTTACCCGGGACAGGGATCTACGAGCAGTACTTC
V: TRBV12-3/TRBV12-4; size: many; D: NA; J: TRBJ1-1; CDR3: CASSLGLSGLRAFF; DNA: TGTGCCAGCAGTTTGGGACTCTCGGGATTAAGGGCTTTCTTT
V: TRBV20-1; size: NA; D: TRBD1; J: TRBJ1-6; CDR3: CSALRGDQGSPLHF; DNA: TGCAGTGCTCTCAGGGGGGATCAGGGTTCACCCCTCCACTTT
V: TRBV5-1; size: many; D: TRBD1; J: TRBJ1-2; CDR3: CASSFGQAGGYTF; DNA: TGCGCCAGCAGCTTTGGACAGGCCGGGGGCTACACCTTC
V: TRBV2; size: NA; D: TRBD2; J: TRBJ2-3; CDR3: CATQPAGVTDTQYF; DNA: TGTGCCACCCAGCCAGCGGGAGTCACAGATACGCAGTATTTT
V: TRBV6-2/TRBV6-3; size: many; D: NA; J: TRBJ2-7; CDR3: CASSYLPPRQETYEQYF; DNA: TGTGCCAGCAGTTATCTCCCCCCAAGGCAGGAGACCTACGAGCAGTACTTC